The TCR beta chain described here comes from a study of PD-L1 blockade in urothelial cancer. Study background: Analyses used blood from 3 weeks (second dose) and 6 weeks after treatment start.

Using immunoSEQ multiplex PCR, the repertoire was profiled, and TCRdb retains in-frame clones only, with some absent. This table holds 25,000 to 35,000 clones, around 84% found once. The CDR3 runs 16 residues. Germline CDR1 reads SGHTA; CDR2 reads FQGNSA. Trimming pared 1 base from V and 6 bases from J, leaving 15 bases between. This chain connects TRBV7-2 to TRBJ2-2; tentatively, D is TRBD1 (6 bases). This clonotype was obtained from a man aged 45-65 years with urothelial cancer. This material consisted of PBMCs, taken around atezolizumab (anti-PD-L1) treatment. The CDR3 coding sequence is TGTGCCAGCAGCTTAGTCGGCCAGGGGAAAGCCGGGGAGCTGTTTTTT. Encoded protein: CASSLVGQGKAGELFF.